This T cell receptor beta chain was sequenced for a study of cytomegalovirus exposure and HLA in healthy donors. Primers for the PCR totalled 60 Vbeta and 13 Jbeta. Data came from immunoSEQ multiplex PCR; TCRdb stores just in-frame clones and leaves some out. In the table there are over 150,000 clones, about 77% of which are singletons. Unmatched junction bases numbered 5, after V lost 6 bases and J lost 0 bases. CDR3 length: 14 residues. Germline values: CDR1 MNHNS, CDR2 SASEGT. The sample taken for sequencing was PBMCs. The chain has TRBV6-1 and TRBJ2-7; 7 bases line up with TRBD2. This TCR derives from a young man in good health and CMV-seropositive. The CDR3 loop is CASRMGGSSYEQYF. In nucleotides, the CDR3 is TGTGCCAGCAGGATGGGCGGGAGCTCCTACGAGCAGTACTTC.